This entry lists 6 T cell receptor beta chains sequenced from one sample in a study of shared clonotypes between healthy human individuals. The naive CD8 fraction comprised CD45RO-negative cells positively selected for CCR7 and excluded terminally differentiated effector memory CD45RA+ cells. Produced via immunoSEQ multiplex PCR; TCRdb's table is partial and in-frame only. The table lists roughly 770,000 clones, roughly 96% of them singletons. Material for sequencing was naive CD8+ T cells sorted from blood. The receptors here all came from a man aged 25 to 40 in good health.

CDR3 in DNA: TGTGCCAGCAGCTTGACACAGGGGTCCTACGAGCAGTACTTC. Translating gives CASSLTQGSYEQYF. The chain carries TRBV5-4 and TRBJ2-7; 7 positions agree with TRBD1. The CDR3 runs to 14 residues. Germline trimming cut 1 base from V and 1 base from J; bases unmatched to any gene: 2. Germline assignment: CDR1 SGHNT and CDR2 YYREEE (reference sequence).

This sequence joins TRBV2 and TRBJ2-5, with 8 bases aligning to TRBD1. CDR1 and CDR2 from the germline V gene are SNHLY and FYNNEI. The CDR3 contains 15 residues. Trimming removed 6 bases from V and 6 bases from J; junction bases left unmatched: 12. The CDR3 DNA sequence: TGTGCCAGCAGCAGGGGGACAGGCACCCCGAAGACCCAGTACTTC. The encoded protein is CASSRGTGTPKTQYF. Complete variable domain (other parts from reference TRBV2 and TRBJ2-5): EPEVTQTPSHQVTQMGQEVILRCVPISNHLYFYWYRQILGQKVEFLVSFYNNEISEKSEIFDDQFSVERPDGSNFTLKIRSTKLEDSAMYFCASSRGTGTPKTQYFGPGTRLLVL.

The CDR3 loop reads CASSLTGNTDTQYF. The CDR3 DNA sequence: TGTGCCAGCAGCCTGACAGGAAACACAGATACGCAGTATTTT. The V gene is TRBV7-8, the J gene TRBJ2-3; tentative D call: TRBD1 (6 bases). V dropped 5 bases and J dropped 2 bases, with 11 bases sitting between them. Per germline, CDR1 SGHVS and CDR2 FQNEAQ. CDR3 length: 14 residues. Together with reference TRBV7-8 and TRBJ2-3, the CDR3 gives the full variable domain: GAGVSQSPRYKVAKRGQDVALRCDPISGHVSLFWYQQALGQGPEFLTYFQNEAQLDKSGLPSDRFFAERPEGSVSTLKIQRTQQEDSAVYLCASSLTGNTDTQYFGPGTRLTVL.

The V gene is TRBV10-1, the J gene TRBJ2-2, with 10 nucleotides matching TRBD1. The ends lost 3 bases at V and 7 bases at J; junction bases unmatched: 2. Germline V CDR1 and CDR2: WNHNN, SYGVQD (reference sequence). This CDR3 comprises 14 residues. The CDR3 DNA is TGCGCCAGCAGTGAAGGGACAGGGGTCGGGGAGCTGTTTTTT. Translation gives CASSEGTGVGELFF.

This chain joins TRBV5-5 and TRBJ1-1, with TRBD1 identical over 7 bases. Trimming cost V 2 bases and J 5 bases; bases outside gene matches: 6. The CDR3 is 14 residues long. The germline V gene has CDR1 SGHKS and CDR2 YYEKEE (reference sequence). The CDR3 is CASSLYRGTTEAFF. The CDR3 coding sequence is TGTGCCAGCAGCTTATACAGGGGTACGACTGAAGCTTTCTTT.

The J gene is TRBJ1-5, the V gene TRBV5-5; D is undetermined. Germline V gene sequence: CDR1 SGHKS, CDR2 YYEKEE (reference sequence). Trimming pared 7 bases from V and 4 bases from J, leaving 18 bases between. This CDR3 is 15 amino acids long. The CDR3 sequence is CASGLGVGANQPQHF. Here the CDR3 DNA reads TGTGCCAGCGGGTTGGGCGTCGGAGCTAATCAGCCCCAGCATTTT. Full variable domain (rest looked up from reference TRBV5-5 and TRBJ1-5): DAGVTQSPTHLIKTRGQQVTLRCSPISGHKSVSWYQQVLGQGPQFIFQYYEKEERGRGNFPDRFSARQFPNYSSELNVNALLLGDSALYLCASGLGVGANQPQHFGDGTRLSIL.